This entry lists 21 T cell receptor beta chains sequenced from one sample in a study of blood T cell repertoires in COVID-19. Clones were sequenced by immunoSEQ multiplex PCR, and TCRdb holds only the in-frame ones, with some missing. Of some 180,000 clones listed, about 85% are singletons. The specimen was PBMCs or T cells enriched from blood (not recorded which). The receptor source for this set is a woman aged 40 to 50 in a cohort exposed to, infected with or recovered from COVID-19 (not recorded which).

J is TRBJ2-3 and V is TRBV7-9; TRBD2 matches 12 bases. Germline V CDR1 and CDR2: SEHNR, FQNEAQ (reference sequence). The CDR3 is 15 residues long. V shed 7 bases and J 6 bases; nucleotides not matched to a gene: 8. The CDR3 sequence is CASTYLAGGLDTQYF. The CDR3 DNA reads TGTGCCAGCACCTACCTAGCGGGGGGGCTCGATACGCAGTATTTT.

This clone was seen only once. Written as DNA, the CDR3 is TGTGCCAGCAGCTTAGTTGGGACAGGGGATTCTGGAAACACCATATATTTT. This translates into CASSLVGTGDSGNTIYF. The chain joins TRBV7-8 to TRBJ1-3; 10 bases line up with TRBD1. The junction had 4 bases not matched to a gene; V was cut back by 1 base and J by 1 base. The germline gives CDR1 SGHVS, CDR2 FQNEAQ. The CDR3 totals 17 residues.

This chain connects TRBV11-3 to TRBJ1-1; maybe TRBD1 (6 bases). Trimming shortened V by 4 bases and J by 5 bases, and 11 bases separated the two germline ends. CDR3 length: 13 residues. Germline-derived CDR1 and CDR2 are SGHNT and YENEEA. In DNA, the CDR3 is TGTGCCAGCAGCTCCACAGGGTATACTGAAGCTTTCTTT. Translated: CASSSTGYTEAFF.

The chain has TRBV30 and TRBJ2-3; the D is unclear. Trimming took off 2 bases at V and 5 bases at J, with 14 bases between the two ends. This CDR3 spans 14 amino acids. CDR1 and CDR2 (germline): GTSNPN, SVGIG (reference sequence). CDR3 sequence reads: CAWSQHLGGDTQYF. CDR3 DNA sequence: TGTGCCTGGAGTCAACATCTAGGTGGAGATACGCAGTATTTT.

This clone was counted between two and nine times. The chain recombines TRBV7-2 with TRBJ1-1; a possible D gene is TRBD1 (5 bases). Trimming cost V 2 bases and J 1 base, with 11 bases left between them. CDR1 is SGHTA and CDR2 is FQGNSA in the germline V gene. The CDR3 runs 15 residues. The CDR3 loop reads CASSLSPGWNTEAFF. The DNA of the CDR3 is TGTGCCAGCAGCTTAAGCCCAGGGTGGAACACTGAAGCTTTCTTT.

This CDR3 is CASTKTGLNTEAFF. The CDR3 DNA sequence: TGCGCCAGCACCAAGACAGGGTTGAACACTGAAGCTTTCTTT. V gene TRBV5-1 combines with J gene TRBJ1-1; 7 bases line up with TRBD1. Trimming took 6 bases from V and 0 from J; bases not matched to a gene: 5. CDR3 length: 14 residues. Germline assignment: CDR1 SGHRS and CDR2 YFSETQ.

V usage is TRBV28 and J usage is TRBJ1-6, with D unclear. The germline gives CDR1 MDHEN, CDR2 SYDVKM. V was cut by 3 bases and J by 3 bases, with 9 bases left in between. The CDR3 is made up of 15 amino acids. The CDR3: CASSFGRYYNSPLHF. The CDR3, as DNA: TGTGCCAGCAGTTTTGGCAGGTACTATAATTCACCCCTCCACTTT.

The chain is built from TRBV5-1 and TRBJ2-4; possibly TRBD2 for D (6 bases). Germline V CDR1 and CDR2: SGHRS, YFSETQ. With 1 base removed from V and 9 bases from J, the gap between germline ends came to 17 bases. The CDR3 runs to 15 residues. In DNA, the CDR3 is TGCGCCAGCAGCTTGAGCGTGGGGAACGGGGGCATTCAGTACTTC. Its translation is CASSLSVGNGGIQYF.

The rearrangement joins TRBV21-1 to TRBJ2-2; TRBD2 is the table's D call, not checked against the DNA. TRBV21-1 is reported as a pseudogene. CDR3 length equals 21 residues. CDR3 coding DNA: TGTGCCAGAGTTAAACCCCCCCTAAAACACTGGAGGGAGAACAACACCGGGGAGCTGTTTTTT. It specifies CARVKPPLKHWRENNTGELFF.

The chain couples TRBV4-1 to TRBJ2-7; 9 nucleotides align to TRBD1. The CDR3 has 17 residues. Germline V gene sequence: CDR1 MGHRA, CDR2 YSYEKL. Trimming cost V 0 bases and J 3 bases; bases outside gene matches: 9. In DNA, the CDR3 is TGCGCCAGCAGCCAAGAAAGCGCGAGGACAGGGGACTACGAGCAGTACTTC. Its translation: CASSQESARTGDYEQYF.

The genes are TRBV7-8 and TRBJ2-3; D perhaps matches TRBD1 (5 bases). Trimming removed 5 bases from V and 0 bases from J, with 12 bases in between. The CDR3 contains 15 residues. Germline V gene data show CDR1 as SGHVS and CDR2 as FQNEAQ. The chain's CDR3 is CASSVGATSTDTQYF. The CDR3 nucleotides are TGTGCCAGCAGCGTTGGGGCGACTAGCACAGATACGCAGTATTTT.

The rearrangement uses TRBV5-4 and TRBJ2-5; tentatively, D is TRBD2 (5 bases). In germline, CDR1 is SGHNT, CDR2 YYREEE (reference sequence). The V end lost 4 bases, the J end lost 3 bases, and 10 bases lay between the germline ends. The CDR3 contains 13 residues. In DNA, the CDR3 is TGTGCCAGCAGCCATGGGAGTAAAGAGACCCAGTACTTC. Translating it yields CASSHGSKETQYF.

The rearrangement joins TRBV11-3 to TRBJ2-7, with TRBD2 matching over 13 bases. V shed 5 bases, J shed 2 bases, and the junction held 6 bases outside the gene matches. Germline values: CDR1 SGHNT, CDR2 YENEEA. This CDR3 contains 16 residues. The DNA of the CDR3 is TGTGCCAGCAGCCGATTTGGGACTAGCGGGACCTACGAGCAGTACTTC. Encoded protein: CASSRFGTSGTYEQYF. Filled out from reference TRBV11-3 and TRBJ2-7, the complete variable domain reads EAGVVQSPRYKIIEKKQPVAFWCNPISGHNTLYWYLQNLGQGPELLIRYENEEAVDDSQLPKDRFSAERLKGVDSTLKIQPAELGDSAVYLCASSRFGTSGTYEQYFGPGTRLTVT.

The chain is built from TRBV4-2 and TRBJ1-5; 9 bases match TRBD1. This CDR3 comprises 16 residues. In germline, CDR1 is LGHNA, CDR2 YNFKEQ. After removal of 8 bases from V and 4 bases from J, the junction contained 12 bases not matched to a gene. CDR3 amino acids: CASRNRGRGPNQPQHF. DNA of the CDR3: TGTGCCAGCCGCAACAGGGGGCGAGGACCGAATCAGCCCCAGCATTTT.

This sequence joins TRBV6-5 and TRBJ1-2; 7 nucleotides line up with TRBD1. Trimming took 2 bases from V and 8 from J; bases not matched to a gene: 5. This CDR3 region has 13 residues. The germline CDR1 and CDR2 sequences are MNHEY and SVGAGI. CDR3 sequence reads: CASSYKYRGGYTF. DNA of the CDR3: TGTGCCAGCAGTTACAAATACAGGGGCGGCTACACCTTC.

The genes are TRBV29-1 and TRBJ2-1, with 10 bases aligning to TRBD2. CDR3 size: 15 residues. Losses at the gene ends were 6 bases for V and 4 bases for J; bases not matched to a gene: 9. Germline CDR1 and CDR2: SQVTM and ANQGSEA. CDR3 DNA sequence: TGCAGCGTCGCCCTCCCACTAGCGGGATACAATGAGCAGTTCTTC. This codes for CSVALPLAGYNEQFF.

This clone has only one observation. V is TRBV11-2 and J is TRBJ1-2; tentative D call: TRBD1 (6 bases). Trimming removed 3 bases at V and 6 bases at J, with 17 bases between. Germline-derived CDR1 and CDR2 are SGHAT and FQNNGV. This CDR3 has 15 residues. CDR3 in DNA: TGTGCCAGCAGCTTCCTGGCAGGGGCTGGGGATGGCTACACCTTC. This sequence encodes CASSFLAGAGDGYTF.

The V gene is TRBV5-1, the J gene TRBJ2-7, with TRBD1 identical over 10 bases. This CDR3 contains 14 residues. Per the germline V gene, CDR1 is SGHRS and CDR2 is YFSETQ. Trimming removed 4 bases from V and 5 bases from J; junction bases left unmatched: 6. The CDR3 is CASSPDRGFDEQYF. The CDR3 DNA follows: TGCGCCAGCAGCCCGGACAGGGGGTTCGACGAGCAGTACTTC.

The chain is built from TRBV19 and TRBJ2-1; 7 nucleotides align to TRBD2. Germline CDR1 LNHDA, CDR2 SQIVND (reference sequence). The J segment lost 6 bases and the V segment lost 3 bases, leaving 8 bases of the junction unmatched. The CDR3 sequence is 15 residues long. CDR3: CASSIATGGSNEQFF. The CDR3 coding sequence is TGTGCCAGTAGTATCGCTACGGGAGGAAGCAATGAGCAGTTCTTC. Supplemented by reference TRBV19 and TRBJ2-1, the full variable domain reads DGGITQSPKYLFRKEGQNVTLSCEQNLNHDAMYWYRQDPGQGLRLIYYSQIVNDFQKGDIAEGYSVSREKKESFPLTVTSAQKNPTAFYLCASSIATGGSNEQFFGPGTRLTVL.

The V call is TRBV5-4, the J call TRBJ1-1, with TRBD1 as a possible D gene (5 bases). Trimming shortened V by 2 bases and J by 5 bases, and 13 bases separated the two germline ends. Germline V gives CDR1 SGHNT, CDR2 YYREEE (reference sequence). The CDR3 consists of 14 residues. The CDR3 spells CASSFRGEGTEAFF. The CDR3 bases are TGTGCCAGCAGCTTCCGGGGGGAGGGAACTGAAGCTTTCTTT.

The chain recombines TRBV24-1 with TRBJ1-5; 10 bases line up with TRBD1. From germline, CDR1 is KGHDR and CDR2 SFDVKD. V shed 3 bases and J 7 bases; nucleotides not matched to a gene: 5. This CDR3 region has 15 residues. The CDR3 DNA is TGTGCCACCAGTGATCAGACAGGGGGCGGGCAGCCCCAGCATTTT. Its protein is CATSDQTGGGQPQHF.